The clone carrying this T cell receptor (beta chain) was counted between two and nine times. Its antigen is currently unknown. One entry per CDR3 protein, called by TCRdb with MiXCR from the reads. Seen here are about 340,000 distinct CDR3 sequences, roughly 29% observed once, and the top ten hold 20%. The sample is drawn from a study of T cell repertoires in cytomegalovirus infection. In the study overall: CMV infection together with matching HLA type was indicated by public TCR beta signatures. Study-level findings and limits: The ex vivo response was dominated by HLA-C-restricted CMV-specific TCR beta clonotypes.

V shed 0 bases and J shed 10 bases, with 14 bases lying between them. The CDR3 is made up of 13 amino acids. The germline gives CDR1 SGDLS, CDR2 YYNGEE. The chain recombines TRBV9 with TRBJ2-7; D call uncertain. The specimen was cultured PBMCs, collected from culture after CMV antigen stimulation. This TCR was recovered from a human donor in good health (CMV status not recorded). Some clones in this sample may be carry-over from other donors' samples. CDR3: CASSVARPKRQYF. CDR3 in DNA: TGTGCCAGCAGCGTAGCTAGGCCTAAACGTCAGTACTTC.